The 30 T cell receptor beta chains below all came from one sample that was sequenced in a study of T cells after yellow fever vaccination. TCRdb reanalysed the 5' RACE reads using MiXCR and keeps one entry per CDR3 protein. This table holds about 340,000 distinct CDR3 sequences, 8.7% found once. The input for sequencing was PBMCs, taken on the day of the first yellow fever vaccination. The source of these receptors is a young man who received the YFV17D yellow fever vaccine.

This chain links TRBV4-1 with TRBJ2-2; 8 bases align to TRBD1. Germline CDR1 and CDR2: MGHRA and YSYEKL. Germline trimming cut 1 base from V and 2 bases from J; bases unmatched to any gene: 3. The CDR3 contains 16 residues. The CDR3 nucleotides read TGCGCCAGCAGCCAAGCGGGACAGGTTAACACCGGGGAGCTGTTTTTT. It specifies CASSQAGQVNTGELFF.

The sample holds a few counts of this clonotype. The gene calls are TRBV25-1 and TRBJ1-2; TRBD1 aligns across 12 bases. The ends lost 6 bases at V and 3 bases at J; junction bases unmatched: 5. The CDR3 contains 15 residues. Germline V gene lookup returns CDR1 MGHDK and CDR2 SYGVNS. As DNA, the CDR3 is TGTGCCAGCAGGGGGACAGGGGGCCAGGACTATGGCTACACCTTC. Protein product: CASRGTGGQDYGYTF.

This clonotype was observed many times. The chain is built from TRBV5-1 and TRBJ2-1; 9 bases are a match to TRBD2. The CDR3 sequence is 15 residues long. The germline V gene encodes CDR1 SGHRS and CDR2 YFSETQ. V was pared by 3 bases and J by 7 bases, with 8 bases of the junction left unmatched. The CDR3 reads CASSSPPTSGNEQFF. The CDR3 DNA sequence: TGCGCCAGCAGCTCTCCCCCGACTAGCGGAAATGAGCAGTTCTTC.

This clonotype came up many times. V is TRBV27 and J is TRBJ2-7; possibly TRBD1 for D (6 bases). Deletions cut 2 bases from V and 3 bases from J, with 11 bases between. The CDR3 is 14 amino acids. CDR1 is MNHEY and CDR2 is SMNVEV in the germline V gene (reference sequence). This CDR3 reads CASSLRDTGYEQYF. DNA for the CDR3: TGTGCCAGCAGTTTACGGGACACGGGCTACGAGCAGTACTTC.

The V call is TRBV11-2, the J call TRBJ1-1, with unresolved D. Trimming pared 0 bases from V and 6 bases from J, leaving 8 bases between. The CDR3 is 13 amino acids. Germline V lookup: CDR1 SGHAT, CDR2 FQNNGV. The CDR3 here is CASSLDLASEAFF. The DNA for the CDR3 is TGTGCCAGCAGCTTAGATTTGGCATCTGAAGCTTTCTTT.

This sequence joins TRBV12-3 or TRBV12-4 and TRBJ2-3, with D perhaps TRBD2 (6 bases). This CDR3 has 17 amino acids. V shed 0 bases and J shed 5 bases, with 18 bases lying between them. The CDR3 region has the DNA TGTGCCAGCAGTTTAGCGTATTTAGAATCGGAGGGAGATACGCAGTATTTT. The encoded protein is CASSLAYLESEGDTQYF.

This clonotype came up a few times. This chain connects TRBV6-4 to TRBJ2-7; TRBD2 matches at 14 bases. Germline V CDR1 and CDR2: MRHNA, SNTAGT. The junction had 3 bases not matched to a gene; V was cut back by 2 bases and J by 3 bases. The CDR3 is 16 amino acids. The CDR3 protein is CASSDRGTSGGYEQYF. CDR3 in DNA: TGTGCCAGCAGTGACCGGGGGACTAGCGGGGGCTACGAGCAGTACTTC.

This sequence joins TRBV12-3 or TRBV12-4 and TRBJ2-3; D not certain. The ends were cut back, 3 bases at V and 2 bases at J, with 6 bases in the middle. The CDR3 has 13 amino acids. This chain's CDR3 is CASSFLTTDTQYF. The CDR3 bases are TGTGCCAGCAGTTTTCTAACCACAGATACGCAGTATTTT.

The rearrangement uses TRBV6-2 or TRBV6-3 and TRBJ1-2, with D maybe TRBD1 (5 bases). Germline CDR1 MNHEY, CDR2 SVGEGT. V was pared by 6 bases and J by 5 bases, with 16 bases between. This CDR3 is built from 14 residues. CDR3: CASRPQGVHYGYTF. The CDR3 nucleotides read TGTGCCAGCAGGCCCCAAGGGGTACATTATGGCTACACCTTC.

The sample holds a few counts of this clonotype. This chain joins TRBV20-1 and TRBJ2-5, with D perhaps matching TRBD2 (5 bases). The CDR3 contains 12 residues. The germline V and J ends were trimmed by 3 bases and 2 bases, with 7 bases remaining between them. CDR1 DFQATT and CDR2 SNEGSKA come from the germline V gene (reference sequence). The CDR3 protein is CSARTTQETQYF. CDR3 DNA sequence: TGCAGTGCTAGGACTACTCAAGAGACCCAGTACTTC.

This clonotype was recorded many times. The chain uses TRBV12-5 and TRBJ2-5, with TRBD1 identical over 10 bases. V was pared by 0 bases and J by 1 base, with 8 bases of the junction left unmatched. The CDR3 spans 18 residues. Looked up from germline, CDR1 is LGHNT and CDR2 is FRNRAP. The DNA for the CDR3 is TGTGCTAGTGGTTTGGTGCTTAGGGACAGGGGTCCCCAAGAGACCCAGTACTTC. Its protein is CASGLVLRDRGPQETQYF. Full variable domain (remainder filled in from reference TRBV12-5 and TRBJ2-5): DARVTQTPRHKVTEMGQEVTMRCQPILGHNTVFWYRQTMMQGLELLAYFRNRAPLDDSGMPKDRFSAEMPDATLATLKIQPSEPRDSAVYFCASGLVLRDRGPQETQYFGPGTRLLVL.

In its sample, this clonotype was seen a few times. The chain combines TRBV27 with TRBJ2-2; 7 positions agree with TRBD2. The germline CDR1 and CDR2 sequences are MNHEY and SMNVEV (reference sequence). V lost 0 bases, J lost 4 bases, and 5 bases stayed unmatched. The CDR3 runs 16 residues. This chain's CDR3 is CASSLSPGRLTGELFF. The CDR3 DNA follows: TGTGCCAGCAGTTTATCTCCCGGGAGGCTCACCGGGGAGCTGTTTTTT.

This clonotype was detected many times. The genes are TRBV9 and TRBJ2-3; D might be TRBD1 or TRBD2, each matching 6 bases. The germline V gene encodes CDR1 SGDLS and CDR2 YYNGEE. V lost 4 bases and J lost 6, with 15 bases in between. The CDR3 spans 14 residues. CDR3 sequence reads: CASSTGRGPDTQYF. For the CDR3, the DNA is TGTGCCAGCAGCACCGGTCGGGGGCCGGATACGCAGTATTTT.

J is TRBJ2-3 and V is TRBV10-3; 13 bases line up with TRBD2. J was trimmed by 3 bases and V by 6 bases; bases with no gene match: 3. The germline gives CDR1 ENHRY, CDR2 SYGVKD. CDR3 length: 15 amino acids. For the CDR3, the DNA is TGTGCCATCAGACCGACTAGCGGGAGGACAGATACGCAGTATTTT. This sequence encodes CAIRPTSGRTDTQYF.

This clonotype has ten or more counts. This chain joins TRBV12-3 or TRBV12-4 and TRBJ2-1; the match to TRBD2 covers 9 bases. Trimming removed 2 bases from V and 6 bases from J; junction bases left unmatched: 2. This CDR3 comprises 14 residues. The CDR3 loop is CASSLLAGVNEQFF. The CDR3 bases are TGTGCCAGCAGTTTATTAGCGGGGGTCAATGAGCAGTTCTTC.

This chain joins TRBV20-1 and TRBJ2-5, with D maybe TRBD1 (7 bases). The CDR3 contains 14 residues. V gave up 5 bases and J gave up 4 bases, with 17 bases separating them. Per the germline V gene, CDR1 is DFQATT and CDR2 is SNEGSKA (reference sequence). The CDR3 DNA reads TGCAGTGCTCCTATGACAGGGAGGCCAGAGACCCAGTACTTC. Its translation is CSAPMTGRPETQYF.

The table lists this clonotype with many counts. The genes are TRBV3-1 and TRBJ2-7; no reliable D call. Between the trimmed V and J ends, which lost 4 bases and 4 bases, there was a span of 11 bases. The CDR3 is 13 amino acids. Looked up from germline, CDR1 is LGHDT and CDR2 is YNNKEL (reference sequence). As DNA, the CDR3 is TGTGCCAGCAGCCCCCAGACGGGTTACGAGCAGTACTTC. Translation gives CASSPQTGYEQYF.

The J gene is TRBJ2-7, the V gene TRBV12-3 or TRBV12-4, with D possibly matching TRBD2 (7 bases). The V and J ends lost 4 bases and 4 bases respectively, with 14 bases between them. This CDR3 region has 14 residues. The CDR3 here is CASSYGRGAYEQYF. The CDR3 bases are TGTGCCAGCAGTTACGGACGGGGGGCTTACGAGCAGTACTTC.

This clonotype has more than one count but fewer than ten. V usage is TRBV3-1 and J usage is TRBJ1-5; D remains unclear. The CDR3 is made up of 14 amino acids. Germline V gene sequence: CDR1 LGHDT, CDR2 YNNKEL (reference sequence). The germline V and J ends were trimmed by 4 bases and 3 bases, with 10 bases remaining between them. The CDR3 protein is CASSREGDNQPQHF. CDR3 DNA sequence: TGTGCCAGCAGCCGCGAGGGTGACAATCAGCCCCAGCATTTT.

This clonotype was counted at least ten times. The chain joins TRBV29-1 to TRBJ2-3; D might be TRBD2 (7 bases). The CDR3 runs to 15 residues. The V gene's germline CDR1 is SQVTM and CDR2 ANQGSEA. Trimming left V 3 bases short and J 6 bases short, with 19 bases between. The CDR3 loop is CSVDPAGASGDTQYF. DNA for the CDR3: TGCAGCGTTGATCCCGCGGGGGCCAGCGGGGATACGCAGTATTTT.

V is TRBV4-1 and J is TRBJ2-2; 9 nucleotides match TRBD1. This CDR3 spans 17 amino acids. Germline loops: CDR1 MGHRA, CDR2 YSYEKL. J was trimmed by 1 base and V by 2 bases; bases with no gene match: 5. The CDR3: CASSQTGQGRNTGELFF. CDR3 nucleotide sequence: TGCGCCAGCAGCCAAACTGGACAGGGGAGGAACACCGGGGAGCTGTTTTTT.

The CDR3 loop reads CASSDRDGNQPQHF. The CDR3 DNA reads as TGTGCCAGCTCAGACCGGGACGGAAATCAGCCCCAGCATTTT. V is TRBV18 and J is TRBJ1-5; TRBD1 might be the D (5 bases). This CDR3 is built from 14 residues. V was shortened by 5 bases and J by 4 bases, with 12 bases between the two germline ends. Germline V CDR1 and CDR2: KGHSH, LQKENI.

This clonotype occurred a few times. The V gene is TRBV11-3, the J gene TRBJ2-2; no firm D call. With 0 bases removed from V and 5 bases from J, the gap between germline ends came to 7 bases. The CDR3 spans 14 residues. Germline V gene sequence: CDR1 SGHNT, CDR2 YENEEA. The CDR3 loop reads CASSLDYQTGELFF. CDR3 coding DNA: TGTGCCAGCAGCTTAGATTACCAGACCGGGGAGCTGTTTTTT.

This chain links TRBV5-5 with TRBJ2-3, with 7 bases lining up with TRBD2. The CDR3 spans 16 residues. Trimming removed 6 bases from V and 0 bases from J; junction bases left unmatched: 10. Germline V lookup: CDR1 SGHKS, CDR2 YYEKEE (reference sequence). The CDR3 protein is CASTGGYSLSTDTQYF. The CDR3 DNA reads TGTGCCAGCACCGGGGGGTACAGCCTCAGCACAGATACGCAGTATTTT.

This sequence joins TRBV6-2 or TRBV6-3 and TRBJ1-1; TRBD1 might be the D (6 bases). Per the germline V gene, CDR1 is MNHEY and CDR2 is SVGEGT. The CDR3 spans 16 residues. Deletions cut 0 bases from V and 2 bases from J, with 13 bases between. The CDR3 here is CASSYSRDKNNTEAFF. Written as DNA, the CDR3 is TGTGCCAGCAGTTACTCCCGGGACAAGAATAACACTGAAGCTTTCTTT.

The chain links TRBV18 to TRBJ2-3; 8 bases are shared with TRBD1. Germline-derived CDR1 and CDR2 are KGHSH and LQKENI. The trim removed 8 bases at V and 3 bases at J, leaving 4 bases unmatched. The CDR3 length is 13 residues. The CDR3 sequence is CASIRTGTDTQYF. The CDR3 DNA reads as TGTGCCAGCATTCGGACAGGGACAGATACGCAGTATTTT.

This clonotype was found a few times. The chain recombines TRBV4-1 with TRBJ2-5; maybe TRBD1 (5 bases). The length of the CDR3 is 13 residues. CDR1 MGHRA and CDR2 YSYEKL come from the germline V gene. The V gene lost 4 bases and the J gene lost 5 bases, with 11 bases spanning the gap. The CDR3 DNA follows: TGCGCCAGCAGCCGGGGCCCCCTGGAGACCCAGTACTTC. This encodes CASSRGPLETQYF.

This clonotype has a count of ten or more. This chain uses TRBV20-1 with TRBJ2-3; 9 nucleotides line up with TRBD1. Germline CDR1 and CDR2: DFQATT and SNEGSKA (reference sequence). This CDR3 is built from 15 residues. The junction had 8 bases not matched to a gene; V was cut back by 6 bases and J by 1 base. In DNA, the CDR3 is TGCAGTGCCGTCGCGGACAGGGGCGGCACAGATACGCAGTATTTT. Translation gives CSAVADRGGTDTQYF.

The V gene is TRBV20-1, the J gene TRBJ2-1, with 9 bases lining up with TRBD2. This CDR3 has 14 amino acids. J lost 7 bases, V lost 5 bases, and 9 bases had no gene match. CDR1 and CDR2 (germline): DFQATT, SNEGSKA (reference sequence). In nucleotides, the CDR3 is TGCAGTGCTCGGGCGGGGGGGCCTGGTAATGAGCAGTTCTTC. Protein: CSARAGGPGNEQFF.

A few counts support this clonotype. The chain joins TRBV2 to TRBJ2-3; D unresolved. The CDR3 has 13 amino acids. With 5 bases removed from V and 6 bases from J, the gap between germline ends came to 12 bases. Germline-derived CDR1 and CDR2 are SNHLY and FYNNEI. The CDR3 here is CASSLLGWDTQYF. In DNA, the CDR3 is TGTGCCAGCAGTCTTCTCGGTTGGGATACGCAGTATTTT.